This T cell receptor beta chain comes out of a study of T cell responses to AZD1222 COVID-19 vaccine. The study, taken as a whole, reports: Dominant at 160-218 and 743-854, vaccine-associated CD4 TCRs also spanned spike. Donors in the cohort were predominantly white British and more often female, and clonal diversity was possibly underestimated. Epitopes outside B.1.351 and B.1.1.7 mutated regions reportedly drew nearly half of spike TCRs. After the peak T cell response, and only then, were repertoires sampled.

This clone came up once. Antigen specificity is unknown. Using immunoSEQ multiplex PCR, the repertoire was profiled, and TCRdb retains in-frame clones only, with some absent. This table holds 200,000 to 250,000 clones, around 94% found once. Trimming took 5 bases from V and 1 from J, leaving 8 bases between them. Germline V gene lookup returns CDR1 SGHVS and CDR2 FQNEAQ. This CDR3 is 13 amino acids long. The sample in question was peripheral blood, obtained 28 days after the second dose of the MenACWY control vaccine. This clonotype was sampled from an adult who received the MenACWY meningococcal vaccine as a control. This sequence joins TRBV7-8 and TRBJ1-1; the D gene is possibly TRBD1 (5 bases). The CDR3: CASSTDRNTEAFF. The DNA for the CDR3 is TGTGCCAGCAGCACCGACAGGAACACTGAAGCTTTCTTT.